This T cell receptor beta chain was sequenced for a study of PD-L1 blockade in urothelial cancer. With regard to this clone: Its antigen is as yet unknown.

The patients' disease, urothelial carcinoma, was locally advanced or metastatic. Study results and limitations: Pretreatment peripheral blood TCR clonality that fell below the median predicted better survival among the patients studied. Tumor-associated TCR clones expanded more in blood at 3 weeks in patients with durable benefit.

TCRdb keeps only in-frame clones here, not all; method: immunoSEQ multiplex PCR. The sample shows 35,000 to 40,000 clones, 80% to 95% of them seen only once. The sequence derives from a man between 65 and 80 years old with urothelial cancer. This specimen consisted of PBMCs, obtained around atezolizumab (anti-PD-L1) treatment.

DNA of the CDR3: TGTGCCTGGAGCTCCGGGACTCCTATTAGCAATCAGCCCCAGCATTTT. This codes for CAWSSGTPISNQPQHF. This chain connects TRBV30 to TRBJ1-5, with TRBD1 as a possible D gene (5 bases). Trimming cost V 3 bases and J 0 bases, with 15 bases left between them. Germline CDR1 and CDR2: GTSNPN and SVGIG (reference sequence). There are 16 residues in the CDR3.